This is a list of T cell receptor beta chains from one sample in a study of cytomegalovirus exposure and HLA in healthy donors. Sequencing used immunoSEQ multiplex PCR; TCRdb keeps in-frame clones, though not all of them. There are roughly 180,000 clones in the sample; around 80% occur only once, and approximately 1.3% lies in the top ten. The specimen was PBMCs. The receptors come from a girl aged 10 to 17 in good health and CMV-seropositive. Both conserved end residues are part of each CDR3. D genes are given only for firm matches. Clone size is given for some rows only: seen once, a few or many times, or a class if the clone is expanded.

v_gene: TRBV10-3
d_gene: NA
len: 17
j_gene: TRBJ2-3
abundance: NA
CDR3aa: CAISEFERVASTDTQYF
CDR3nt: TGTGCCATCAGTGAATTCGAGCGGGTTGCTAGCACAGATACGCAGTATTTT

v_gene: TRBV10-3
d_gene: TRBD2
len: 17
j_gene: TRBJ2-5
abundance: NA
CDR3aa: CAISNGTSGLPQETQYF
CDR3nt: TGTGCCATCAGCAATGGGACTAGCGGACTACCTCAAGAGACCCAGTACTTC

v_gene: TRBV5-1
d_gene: NA
len: 11
j_gene: TRBJ2-7
abundance: NA
CDR3aa: CASRGDYEQYF
CDR3nt: TGCGCCAGCAGGGGAGATTACGAGCAGTACTTC

v_gene: TRBV5-1
d_gene: TRBD1
len: 18
j_gene: TRBJ2-5
abundance: once
CDR3aa: CASSLTGTAKFEVETQYF
CDR3nt: TGCGCCAGCAGCTTAACCGGGACAGCCAAATTCGAGGTCGAGACCCAGTACTTC

v_gene: TRBV7-6
d_gene: NA
len: 14
j_gene: TRBJ2-1
abundance: NA
CDR3aa: CASSSSSVSNEQFF
CDR3nt: TGTGCCAGCAGCTCATCCTCGGTTAGCAATGAGCAGTTCTTC

v_gene: TRBV5-6
d_gene: NA
len: 18
j_gene: TRBJ2-3
abundance: NA
CDR3aa: CASSLREVRRTSTDTQYF
CDR3nt: TGTGCCAGCAGCTTGAGGGAGGTCAGACGAACTAGCACAGATACGCAGTATTTT

v_gene: TRBV5-7
d_gene: NA
len: 15
j_gene: TRBJ1-3
abundance: NA
CDR3aa: CASSFAGFTSNTIYF
CDR3nt: TGTGCCAGCAGCTTTGCAGGGTTTACGTCAAACACCATATATTTT

v_gene: TRBV10-3
d_gene: TRBD2
len: 14
j_gene: TRBJ2-7
abundance: NA
CDR3aa: CAISVVAGVGEQYF
CDR3nt: TGTGCCATCAGTGTAGTAGCGGGAGTGGGAGAGCAGTACTTC

v_gene: TRBV5-4
d_gene: NA
len: 15
j_gene: TRBJ1-2
abundance: once
CDR3aa: CASSLEFRGRHGYTF
CDR3nt: TGTGCCAGCAGCTTGGAATTCAGGGGCCGCCATGGCTACACCTTC

v_gene: TRBV18
d_gene: NA
len: 15
j_gene: TRBJ1-2
abundance: NA
CDR3aa: CASSPGLVGDYGYTF
CDR3nt: TGTGCCAGCTCACCAGGGTTAGTCGGGGACTATGGCTACACCTTC

v_gene: TRBV11-3
d_gene: NA
len: 15
j_gene: TRBJ2-2
abundance: NA
CDR3aa: CASSPRQGGTGELFF
CDR3nt: TGTGCCAGCAGCCCCCGACAGGGAGGAACCGGGGAGCTGTTTTTT

v_gene: TRBV5-6
d_gene: TRBD2
len: 18
j_gene: TRBJ2-1
abundance: NA
CDR3aa: CASTTPTSGPSQSNEQFF
CDR3nt: TGTGCCAGCACCACTCCGACTAGCGGACCATCTCAGTCCAATGAGCAGTTCTTC

v_gene: TRBV25-1
d_gene: NA
len: 15
j_gene: TRBJ2-5
abundance: few
CDR3aa: CASSDFGQTQETQYF
CDR3nt: TGTGCCAGCAGTGATTTCGGACAGACTCAAGAGACCCAGTACTTC

v_gene: TRBV4-2
d_gene: TRBD2
len: 19
j_gene: TRBJ2-2
abundance: NA
CDR3aa: CASSQDYLAGPRNTGELFF
CDR3nt: TGTGCCAGCAGCCAAGATTATTTAGCGGGACCTCGGAACACCGGGGAGCTGTTTTTT

v_gene: TRBV5-4
d_gene: TRBD1
len: 13
j_gene: TRBJ1-2
abundance: NA
CDR3aa: CASSTGTGRTYTF
CDR3nt: TGTGCCAGCAGCACCGGGACAGGGAGGACCTACACCTTC

v_gene: TRBV6-6
d_gene: TRBD2
len: 15
j_gene: TRBJ2-7
abundance: NA
CDR3aa: CASSGLAGSPHEQYF
CDR3nt: TGTGCCAGCAGTGGACTAGCGGGATCCCCCCACGAGCAGTACTTC

v_gene: TRBV19
d_gene: NA
len: 13
j_gene: TRBJ1-2
abundance: NA
CDR3aa: CASSGFWAVGYTF
CDR3nt: TGTGCCAGTAGTGGGTTCTGGGCAGTGGGCTACACCTTC

v_gene: TRBV5-4
d_gene: NA
len: 15
j_gene: TRBJ1-2
abundance: NA
CDR3aa: CASSPLEGGSAGYTF
CDR3nt: TGTGCCAGCAGCCCTTTGGAAGGCGGATCGGCTGGCTACACCTTC

v_gene: TRBV7-3
d_gene: TRBD2
len: 15
j_gene: TRBJ2-1
abundance: NA
CDR3aa: CASSFEIGLAAEQFF
CDR3nt: TGTGCCAGCAGCTTCGAGATTGGACTAGCAGCTGAGCAGTTCTTC

v_gene: TRBV11-2
d_gene: TRBD2
len: 15
j_gene: TRBJ2-5
abundance: NA
CDR3aa: CASSLGVSQRGVPYF
CDR3nt: TGTGCCAGCAGCTTAGGTGTGAGTCAGCGGGGTGTCCCGTACTTC

v_gene: TRBV6-5
d_gene: TRBD1
len: 12
j_gene: TRBJ1-3
abundance: NA
CDR3aa: CAAGTERNTIYF
CDR3nt: TGTGCTGCCGGGACAGAACGAAACACCATATATTTT

v_gene: TRBV5-1
d_gene: TRBD1
len: 16
j_gene: TRBJ1-4
abundance: NA
CDR3aa: CASSRMRDRGNEKLFF
CDR3nt: TGCGCCAGCAGCCGGATGAGGGACAGGGGGAATGAAAAACTGTTTTTT

v_gene: TRBV27
d_gene: TRBD1
len: 14
j_gene: TRBJ2-7
abundance: NA
CDR3aa: CASSPGDREYEQYF
CDR3nt: TGTGCCAGCAGTCCTGGGGACAGGGAGTACGAGCAGTACTTC

v_gene: TRBV30
d_gene: TRBD1
len: 14
j_gene: TRBJ1-5
abundance: NA
CDR3aa: CAWSVRQGGQPQHF
CDR3nt: TGTGCCTGGAGTGTTCGACAGGGTGGTCAGCCCCAGCATTTT

v_gene: TRBV29-1
d_gene: NA
len: 12
j_gene: TRBJ1-1
abundance: NA
CDR3aa: CSADGGATEAFF
CDR3nt: TGCAGCGCCGACGGGGGGGCGACTGAAGCTTTCTTT

v_gene: TRBV18
d_gene: NA
len: 13
j_gene: TRBJ2-1
abundance: few
CDR3aa: CASGASSYNEQFF
CDR3nt: TGTGCCAGCGGGGCTAGCTCCTACAATGAGCAGTTCTTC

v_gene: TRBV5-1
d_gene: TRBD1
len: 15
j_gene: TRBJ2-1
abundance: NA
CDR3aa: CASSSTGGFYNEQFF
CDR3nt: TGCGCCAGCAGCTCCACAGGGGGCTTTTACAATGAGCAGTTCTTC

v_gene: TRBV18
d_gene: NA
len: 13
j_gene: TRBJ1-2
abundance: NA
CDR3aa: CASSPDRPSGYTF
CDR3nt: TGTGCCAGCTCACCCGACAGGCCCAGCGGCTACACCTTC

v_gene: TRBV6-5
d_gene: TRBD1
len: 15
j_gene: TRBJ2-2
abundance: NA
CDR3aa: CASSTGTGDTGELFF
CDR3nt: TGTGCCAGCAGTACCGGGACAGGGGACACCGGGGAGCTGTTTTTT

v_gene: TRBV10-3
d_gene: TRBD2
len: 14
j_gene: TRBJ2-1
abundance: NA
CDR3aa: CAISGVAGHNEQFF
CDR3nt: TGTGCCATCAGTGGGGTAGCGGGACACAATGAGCAGTTCTTC

v_gene: TRBV15
d_gene: NA
len: 14
j_gene: TRBJ2-3
abundance: few
CDR3aa: CATSTRLGADTQYF
CDR3nt: TGTGCCACCAGCACGAGACTGGGGGCGGATACGCAGTATTTT

v_gene: TRBV5-5
d_gene: TRBD1
len: 15
j_gene: TRBJ2-7
abundance: NA
CDR3aa: CASSLDTGATYEQYF
CDR3nt: TGTGCCAGCAGCTTGGATACAGGGGCGACCTACGAGCAGTACTTC

v_gene: TRBV14
d_gene: NA
len: 13
j_gene: TRBJ1-1
abundance: NA
CDR3aa: CASSQNMNTEAFF
CDR3nt: TGTGCCAGCAGCCAAAACATGAACACTGAAGCTTTCTTT

v_gene: TRBV6-1
d_gene: TRBD1
len: 14
j_gene: TRBJ2-7
abundance: NA
CDR3aa: CASVRGTGFYEQYF
CDR3nt: TGTGCCAGCGTCCGGGGGACAGGGTTTTACGAGCAGTACTTC

v_gene: TRBV2
d_gene: TRBD2
len: 16
j_gene: TRBJ2-3
abundance: NA
CDR3aa: CASSELTSGSWGTQYF
CDR3nt: TGTGCCAGCAGTGAGTTGACTAGCGGGAGTTGGGGTACGCAGTATTTT

v_gene: TRBV10-3
d_gene: NA
len: 14
j_gene: TRBJ1-4
abundance: NA
CDR3aa: CAISAGAGNEKLFF
CDR3nt: TGTGCCATCAGTGCCGGGGCGGGGAATGAAAAACTGTTTTTT

v_gene: TRBV6-6
d_gene: TRBD2
len: 14
j_gene: TRBJ2-5
abundance: NA
CDR3aa: CASRGASGRETQYF
CDR3nt: TGTGCCAGCAGAGGCGCTAGCGGTAGGGAGACCCAGTACTTC

v_gene: TRBV5-4
d_gene: TRBD1
len: 14
j_gene: TRBJ2-7
abundance: NA
CDR3aa: CASSLAQGAREQYF
CDR3nt: TGTGCCAGCAGCTTGGCACAGGGGGCGCGGGAGCAGTACTTC

v_gene: TRBV28
d_gene: NA
len: 14
j_gene: TRBJ1-1
abundance: NA
CDR3aa: CASSSGSGSTEAFF
CDR3nt: TGTGCCAGCAGTTCCGGGTCCGGGAGCACTGAAGCTTTCTTT

v_gene: TRBV4-1
d_gene: TRBD2
len: 16
j_gene: TRBJ2-7
abundance: once
CDR3aa: CASSPFSTSGVYEQYF
CDR3nt: TGCGCCAGCAGTCCCTTTTCCACTAGCGGGGTCTACGAGCAGTACTTC

v_gene: TRBV10-3
d_gene: NA
len: 14
j_gene: TRBJ2-2
abundance: NA
CDR3aa: CANRAGPNTGELFF
CDR3nt: TGTGCCAACCGAGCGGGCCCGAACACCGGGGAGCTGTTTTTT

v_gene: TRBV11-2
d_gene: TRBD2
len: 17
j_gene: TRBJ2-7
abundance: NA
CDR3aa: CASSLLAVTSGSYEQYF
CDR3nt: TGTGCCAGCAGCTTGCTGGCAGTAACTAGCGGGAGCTACGAGCAGTACTTC

v_gene: TRBV27
d_gene: TRBD1
len: 13
j_gene: TRBJ2-7
abundance: NA
CDR3aa: CASSSWTGGEQYF
CDR3nt: TGTGCCAGCAGTTCCTGGACAGGGGGCGAGCAGTACTTC

v_gene: TRBV6-5
d_gene: NA
len: 12
j_gene: TRBJ2-7
abundance: once
CDR3aa: CASSSAGGPVSF
CDR3nt: TGTGCCAGCAGTTCCGCAGGTGGGCCGGTATCCTTC

v_gene: TRBV5-4
d_gene: TRBD2
len: 13
j_gene: TRBJ2-3
abundance: NA
CDR3aa: CASSGRAEDTQYF
CDR3nt: TGTGCCAGCAGCGGGAGGGCCGAGGATACGCAGTATTTT

v_gene: TRBV4-3
d_gene: NA
len: 21
j_gene: TRBJ2-1
abundance: NA
CDR3aa: CASSQDWYREFVRPGYNEQFF
CDR3nt: TGCGCCAGCAGCCAAGATTGGTATCGGGAGTTTGTGAGGCCGGGTTACAATGAGCAGTTCTTC

v_gene: TRBV7-9
d_gene: NA
len: 18
j_gene: TRBJ1-1
abundance: once
CDR3aa: CASSFSRDFGSMNTEAFF
CDR3nt: TGTGCCAGCAGCTTCTCTCGGGACTTTGGCTCTATGAACACTGAAGCTTTCTTT

v_gene: TRBV5-4
d_gene: TRBD1
len: 15
j_gene: TRBJ1-2
abundance: NA
CDR3aa: CASSLRQGEDYGYTF
CDR3nt: TGTGCCAGCAGCTTAAGACAGGGCGAGGACTATGGCTACACCTTC

v_gene: TRBV12-5
d_gene: NA
len: 16
j_gene: TRBJ2-3
abundance: NA
CDR3aa: CASGWIAGQYTDTQYF
CDR3nt: TGTGCTAGTGGTTGGATCGCGGGACAGTACACAGATACGCAGTATTTT

v_gene: TRBV11-2
d_gene: TRBD2
len: 17
j_gene: TRBJ2-7
abundance: few
CDR3aa: CASSLDSGLAGALEQYF
CDR3nt: TGTGCCAGCAGCTTAGATTCCGGACTAGCGGGAGCCCTCGAGCAGTACTTC

v_gene: TRBV6-5
d_gene: NA
len: 14
j_gene: TRBJ1-2
abundance: NA
CDR3aa: CASSRQLLNYGYTF
CDR3nt: TGTGCCAGCAGTCGACAGCTTTTAAACTATGGCTACACCTTC

v_gene: TRBV7-9
d_gene: TRBD1
len: 16
j_gene: TRBJ1-2
abundance: NA
CDR3aa: CAVLQGGGPTNYRYTF
CDR3nt: TGTGCCGTCCTTCAGGGGGGTGGCCCTACCAACTATCGCTACACCTTC

v_gene: TRBV30
d_gene: TRBD1
len: 16
j_gene: TRBJ2-3
abundance: NA
CDR3aa: CAWSDPQGALTDTQYF
CDR3nt: TGTGCCTGGAGTGACCCACAGGGGGCGCTTACAGATACGCAGTATTTT

v_gene: TRBV27
d_gene: NA
len: 16
j_gene: TRBJ2-5
abundance: NA
CDR3aa: CASSRSHRVDQETQYF
CDR3nt: TGTGCCAGCAGTCGATCTCACAGGGTCGACCAAGAGACCCAGTACTTC

v_gene: TRBV5-1
d_gene: NA
len: 14
j_gene: TRBJ2-2
abundance: NA
CDR3aa: CASSSWAGTGELFF
CDR3nt: TGCGCCAGCAGTAGTTGGGCGGGCACCGGGGAGCTGTTTTTT

v_gene: TRBV12-5
d_gene: NA
len: 15
j_gene: TRBJ2-5
abundance: NA
CDR3aa: CATLRAGRGGETQYF
CDR3nt: TGTGCTACCCTCAGGGCCGGTAGGGGTGGAGAGACCCAGTACTTC

v_gene: TRBV27
d_gene: NA
len: 13
j_gene: TRBJ1-2
abundance: NA
CDR3aa: CASSLSSIYGYTF
CDR3nt: TGTGCCAGCAGTTTATCTTCTATCTATGGCTACACCTTC